This T cell receptor beta chain was sequenced in a study of blood T cell repertoires in COVID-19. About the research overall: Both acute and convalescent COVID-19 samples were obtained from the United States, Italy and Spain. T cells, B-cell-depleted T cells, or PBMCs provided the cDNA or gDNA that served as material.

J was trimmed by 4 bases and V by 5 bases; bases with no gene match: 3. Germline V lookup: CDR1 SGHTS, CDR2 YDEGEE. The CDR3 length is 13 residues. Under the authors' procedure: From reference gene primer amplification, estimates of nucleated cell counts were derived. TCRdb's copy holds only in-frame clones and misses some; the assay was immunoSEQ multiplex PCR. D and trimming come from the DNA, and the V and J calls and clone size come from that table. The sample yields about 270,000 clones, roughly 86% seen once. The chain carries TRBV5-8 and TRBJ1-3; 7 nucleotides line up with TRBD1. The receptor's source is a woman aged 55-70 years who had recovered from COVID-19. The sample taken for sequencing was peripheral blood. The CDR3 coding sequence is TGTGCCAGCAGTCTGACAGGGGGAAACACCATATATTTT. This translates into CASSLTGGNTIYF.